This TCR beta chain was identified in a study of cytotoxic CD8 clonotypes in ibrutinib-treated CLL. Study as a whole: The patient breakdown showed fewer than 12 relapsed/refractory and about 16 treatment-naive cases, with under 18 IGHV unmutated.

In regard to this clone: Its antigen is unknown.

General observations from the study: The study found baseline clonality above age-matched healthy donors, tracking circulating CD8+ T-cell counts. The public clonotypes identified were infrequent and showed contraction or stability on treatment.

Sequencing was designed to attain a depth spanning 1 in 200,000 to 1 in 1 million T cells. Using immunoSEQ multiplex PCR, the repertoire was profiled, and TCRdb retains in-frame clones only, with some absent. The repertoire consists of roughly 250,000 clones, with around 70% occurring once and the leading ten covering 15%. V lost 4 bases to trimming and J lost 5 bases, with 17 bases between them. The CDR3 has 15 residues. Germline CDR1 and CDR2: MDHEN and SYDVKM. The clonotype originates from a human donor with chronic lymphocytic leukemia. The sample was PBMCs, taken after 24 months of ibrutinib treatment. The chain couples TRBV28 to TRBJ2-5, with D possibly being TRBD1 (6 bases). CDR3 DNA sequence: TGTGCCAGCAGTTATCCGAGGGGGACCGGGGAGACCCAGTACTTC. It codes for CASSYPRGTGETQYF.